The 10 T cell receptor beta chains below were found in one sample sequenced in a study of persistence of HIV-infected CD4 T cells. The immunoSEQ assay was version 4, run in survey mode. The method was immunoSEQ multiplex PCR; TCRdb's version includes in-frame clones alone and lacks a portion of them. Of under 40,000 clones in the sample, roughly 71% were seen once. Their antigens remain unidentified. Cells were stimulated with overlapping HIV-1 Gag 15-mer peptides. Sorting selected CD4+ T cells upregulating both CD40 ligand and CD69. Sequencing was performed on CD4+ T cells sorted from PBMCs after approximately 19-hour stimulation, taken from a patient who received antiretroviral therapy. Receptor source: an adult man with HIV who was CMV-seropositive.

CDR3 protein: CASSPGQDRLSNQPQHF. The CDR3 DNA is TGTGCCAGCAGCCCGGGACAGGACCGTCTGAGCAATCAGCCCCAGCATTTT. The genes are TRBV28 and TRBJ1-5; TRBD1 matches 8 bases. V lost 6 bases and J lost 1; bases outside the gene matches: 11. This CDR3 contains 17 residues. Germline V gives CDR1 MDHEN, CDR2 SYDVKM. Using reference TRBV28 and TRBJ1-5 for the parts outside the CDR3, the full variable domain is DVKVTQSSRYLVKRTGEKVFLECVQDMDHENMFWYRQDPGLGLRLIYFSYDVKMKEKGDIPEGYSVSREKKERFSLILESASTNQTSMYLCASSPGQDRLSNQPQHFGDGTRLSIL.

The sample holds a few counts of this clone. The rearrangement joins TRBV29-1 to TRBJ2-2; a weak D match, TRBD1 (5 bases). There are 13 residues in the CDR3. Trimming left V 7 bases short and J 7 bases short, with 16 bases between. Germline V lookup: CDR1 SQVTM, CDR2 ANQGSEA. DNA of the CDR3: TGCAGCGCCTCGACAACAGGACGCGGGGAGCTGTTTTTT. Protein product: CSASTTGRGELFF.

Notes on this clone: The same CDR3 also results from other DNA sequences found in this sample. The chain recombines TRBV12-3 or TRBV12-4 with TRBJ1-1; D unclear. The V end was cut by 4 bases, the J end by 2 bases, with 8 bases between. The CDR3 totals 13 residues. In nucleotides, the CDR3 is TGTGCCAGCAGTTCCAGATCCAACACTGAAGCTTTCTTT. Translating gives CASSSRSNTEAFF.

The V call is TRBV7-9, the J call TRBJ1-2; D is uncertain. CDR1 is SEHNR and CDR2 is FQNEAQ in the germline V gene (reference sequence). V gave up 0 bases and J gave up 5 bases, with 10 bases separating them. The CDR3 spans 14 residues. The CDR3 loop reads CASSLADRGYGYTF. The CDR3 coding sequence is TGTGCCAGCAGCTTAGCGGACCGAGGGTATGGCTACACCTTC.

This clone was seen more than once but under ten times. Other DNA sequences in this specimen translate into the identical CDR3. This rearrangement joins TRBV18 to TRBJ1-3; no clear D gene. This CDR3 has 16 residues. Germline values: CDR1 KGHSH, CDR2 LQKENI. Trimming took 3 bases from V and 0 from J, leaving 12 bases between them. The CDR3 nucleotides read TGTGCCAGCTCACCCCCCCGGACGGGCTCTGGAAACACCATATATTTT. Its protein product is CASSPPRTGSGNTIYF.

CDR3 residues: CASRTGGGNTEAFF. CDR3 DNA: TGTGCCAGCAGGACAGGGGGCGGTAACACTGAAGCTTTCTTT. The chain recombines TRBV6-5 with TRBJ1-1; 10 bases align to TRBD1. The junction had 3 bases not matched to a gene; V was cut back by 6 bases and J by 2 bases. CDR1 and CDR2 (germline): MNHEY, SVGAGI. The CDR3 is made up of 14 amino acids.

The chain employs TRBV7-2 and TRBJ1-5; 10 positions agree with TRBD1. The CDR3 covers 16 residues. The germline CDR1 and CDR2 sequences are SGHTA and FQGNSA. The V segment lost 3 bases and the J segment 9 bases; nucleotides outside the gene matches: 11. DNA for the CDR3: TGTGCCAGCAGCTTCTCGGGACAGGGGAACTTAGGGCCCCAGCATTTT. Residues: CASSFSGQGNLGPQHF. Together with reference TRBV7-2 and TRBJ1-5, the CDR3 gives the full variable domain: GAGVSQSPSNKVTEKGKDVELRCDPISGHTALYWYRQSLGQGLEFLIYFQGNSAPDKSGLPSDRFSAERTGGSVSTLTIQRTQQEDSAVYLCASSFSGQGNLGPQHFGDGTRLSIL.

This chain connects TRBV25-1 to TRBJ2-1; perhaps TRBD1 as D (6 bases). Deletions cut 3 bases from V and 1 base from J, with 10 bases between. Looked up from germline, CDR1 is MGHDK and CDR2 is SYGVNS. The CDR3 runs to 15 residues. The CDR3 protein is CASSDGRGSYNEQFF. In DNA form, the CDR3 reads TGTGCCAGCAGTGATGGAAGGGGGTCCTACAATGAGCAGTTCTTC. The variable domain in full, with the rest retrieved from reference TRBV25-1 and TRBJ2-1, is EADIYQTPRYLVIGTGKKITLECSQTMGHDKMYWYQQDPGMELHLIHYSYGVNSTEKGDLSSESTVSRIRTEHFPLTLESARPSHTSQYLCASSDGRGSYNEQFFGPGTRLTVL.

The chain combines TRBV18 with TRBJ1-1; weak D call: TRBD1 (6 bases). V was shortened by 6 bases and J by 12 bases, with 14 bases between the two germline ends. Germline values: CDR1 KGHSH, CDR2 LQKENI. CDR3 length equals 11 residues. Here the CDR3 reads CASSSGQGTFF. The CDR3 DNA follows: TGTGCCAGCTCTTCCGGGCAGGGGACTTTCTTT.

The gene calls are TRBV5-4 and TRBJ1-2; the D is unclear. The CDR3 covers 12 residues. The ends were cut back, 4 bases at V and 8 bases at J, with 12 bases in the middle. Germline V gene data show CDR1 as SGHNT and CDR2 as YYREEE (reference sequence). CDR3 nucleotides: TGTGCCAGCAGCCACCTTAGGGAAGGCTACACCTTC. Translation gives CASSHLREGYTF.